This entry lists 30 T cell receptor beta chains sequenced from one sample in a study of neurological immune-mediated disorders. TCRdb itself ran the 5' RACE reads through MiXCR, one entry per CDR3 protein. In the table there are around 33,000 distinct CDR3 sequences, under 25% of which are singletons. Material: CD4+ T cells from blood. The receptors originated from a man aged 50-59 years with HTLV-1-associated myelopathy (HAM/TSP).

This clonotype occurred many times. This chain joins TRBV7-2 and TRBJ2-2; D not certain. V was pared by 6 bases and J by 3 bases, with 5 bases between. Germline V gene sequence: CDR1 SGHTA, CDR2 FQGNSA. The CDR3 totals 12 residues. The CDR3 loop reads CASRPYTGELFF. DNA for the CDR3: TGTGCCAGCAGACCGTACACCGGGGAGCTGTTTTTT.

This clonotype showed up many times. CDR3 sequence: CSATPFMGDTQYF. The CDR3 DNA follows: TGCAGTGCTACCCCCTTCATGGGAGATACGCAGTATTTT. The chain recombines TRBV20-1 with TRBJ2-3, with no clear D. Germline V gene lookup returns CDR1 DFQATT and CDR2 SNEGSKA (reference sequence). This CDR3 spans 13 amino acids. With 4 bases removed from V and 5 bases from J, the gap between germline ends came to 13 bases.

This clonotype was observed many times. The V gene is TRBV20-1, the J gene TRBJ2-7; weak D call: TRBD2 (5 bases). Germline V lookup: CDR1 DFQATT, CDR2 SNEGSKA (reference sequence). V was clipped by 7 bases and J by 6 bases, with 16 bases between them. This CDR3 region has 12 residues. The chain's CDR3 is CSVSQSGLEQYF. The CDR3 bases are TGCAGTGTCTCCCAGAGCGGTCTCGAGCAGTACTTC.

The rearrangement uses TRBV18 and TRBJ2-3; D unclear. CDR3 length equals 13 residues. V was trimmed by 0 bases and J by 6 bases, leaving 7 bases between them. Per germline, CDR1 KGHSH and CDR2 LQKENI. The DNA of the CDR3 is TGTGCCAGCTCACCACCCCTTTATGATACGCAGTATTTT. Translating it yields CASSPPLYDTQYF.

A few counts support this clonotype. The V and J genes are TRBV7-7 and TRBJ2-5, with D possibly called TRBD1 or TRBD2 (5 bases each). The germline CDR1 and CDR2 sequences are SSHAT and FNYEAQ (reference sequence). The CDR3 is 12 amino acids. Trimming removed 4 bases at V and 4 bases at J, with 7 bases between. The CDR3 spells CASSSGRETQYF. Written as DNA, the CDR3 is TGTGCCAGCAGCTCGGGGCGAGAGACCCAGTACTTC.

This clonotype showed up many times. V is TRBV14 and J is TRBJ2-7; D possibly corresponds to TRBD2 (6 bases). Trimming pared 1 base from V and 0 bases from J, leaving 10 bases between. Germline values: CDR1 SGHDN, CDR2 FVKESK. The CDR3 is 15 residues long. The DNA of the CDR3 is TGTGCCAGCAGCCAAGTTGGGGGAGGCTCCTACGAGCAGTACTTC. Protein product: CASSQVGGGSYEQYF.

Ten or more counts support this clonotype. The V gene is TRBV5-1, the J gene TRBJ2-5, with D perhaps TRBD1 (6 bases). Germline CDR1 reads SGHRS; CDR2 reads YFSETQ. The CDR3 loop spans 17 amino acids. The ends were cut back, 0 bases at V and 9 bases at J, with 24 bases in the middle. This CDR3 is CASSLAHSYLEGVAQYF. CDR3 bases: TGCGCCAGCAGCTTGGCCCACAGCTACCTCGAGGGGGTGGCCCAGTACTTC.

This clonotype was counted at least ten times. The V and J genes are TRBV5-1 and TRBJ2-7; 7 nucleotides match TRBD1. Per germline, CDR1 SGHRS and CDR2 YFSETQ. The V segment lost 1 base and the J segment 2 bases; nucleotides outside the gene matches: 6. This CDR3 has 15 amino acids. CDR3 protein: CASSLPGQVAYEQYF. The CDR3 DNA is TGCGCCAGCAGCTTGCCCGGACAGGTTGCCTACGAGCAGTACTTC.

This clonotype has a count of ten or more. The chain couples TRBV5-6 to TRBJ1-6; TRBD1 matches at 7 bases. The trim removed 0 bases at V and 4 bases at J, leaving 4 bases unmatched. There are 16 residues in the CDR3. Germline values: CDR1 SGHDT, CDR2 YYEEEE. CDR3 nucleotides: TGTGCCAGCAGCTTGGGAGGGGGCACTTATAATTCACCCCTCCACTTT. Translation: CASSLGGGTYNSPLHF.

This clonotype was recorded at least ten times. The J gene is TRBJ2-5, the V gene TRBV5-1, with D maybe TRBD2 (6 bases). The V gene's germline CDR1 is SGHRS and CDR2 YFSETQ. Trimming removed 2 bases at V and 5 bases at J, with 16 bases between. The CDR3 has 15 residues. The CDR3 region is CASSFGGSVRETQYF. The CDR3 DNA reads TGCGCCAGCAGCTTTGGAGGGTCCGTTCGGGAGACCCAGTACTTC. Full variable domain (missing parts from reference TRBV5-1 and TRBJ2-5): KAGVTQTPRYLIKTRGQQVTLSCSPISGHRSVSWYQQTPGQGLQFLFEYFSETQRNKGNFPGRFSGRQFSNSRSEMNVSTLELGDSALYLCASSFGGSVRETQYFGPGTRLLVL.

This sequence joins TRBV5-1 and TRBJ2-5; D tentatively fits TRBD1 or TRBD2 (5 bases each). CDR1 and CDR2 (germline): SGHRS, YFSETQ. This CDR3 spans 14 amino acids. Trimming pared 4 bases from V and 3 bases from J, leaving 13 bases between. CDR3 in amino acids: CASSRSGAKETQYF. The CDR3 DNA is TGCGCCAGCAGCCGTTCCGGGGCTAAAGAGACCCAGTACTTC.

This clonotype was counted many times. J is TRBJ2-7 and V is TRBV20-1, with D maybe TRBD2 (7 bases). Germline V gene sequence: CDR1 DFQATT, CDR2 SNEGSKA (reference sequence). The length of the CDR3 is 14 residues. With 2 bases removed from V and 5 bases from J, the gap between germline ends came to 16 bases. The CDR3 DNA reads as TGCAGTGCTAGACTAGACTCGGGGGGCCACGAGCAGTACTTC. Amino acids: CSARLDSGGHEQYF.

This clonotype was recorded a few times. The V and J genes are TRBV7-2 and TRBJ1-6; possible D gene TRBD1, 6 bases. CDR3 size: 17 residues. Germline V CDR1 and CDR2: SGHTA, FQGNSA. The V end was cut by 5 bases, the J end by 2 bases, with 16 bases between. CDR3 in DNA: TGTGCCAGCAGCACGGGAAGGGGGTTCGCCTATAATTCACCCCTCCACTTT. Translation: CASSTGRGFAYNSPLHF. Complete variable domain (other parts from reference TRBV7-2 and TRBJ1-6): GAGVSQSPSNKVTEKGKDVELRCDPISGHTALYWYRQSLGQGLEFLIYFQGNSAPDKSGLPSDRFSAERTGGSVSTLTIQRTQQEDSAVYLCASSTGRGFAYNSPLHFGNGTRLTVT.

This sequence joins TRBV2 and TRBJ2-1, with no clear D. The V and J ends lost 1 base and 7 bases respectively, with 17 bases between them. Germline V gene lookup returns CDR1 SNHLY and CDR2 FYNNEI. This CDR3 has 16 amino acids. In DNA form, the CDR3 reads TGTGCCAGCAGTGAAGTAACAGCAGGTGTTGGGAATGAGCAGTTCTTC. It is translated as CASSEVTAGVGNEQFF.

In this sample, this clonotype turned up many times. The chain employs TRBV20-1 and TRBJ2-7, with D hard to call. Germline V gene sequence: CDR1 DFQATT, CDR2 SNEGSKA (reference sequence). Trimming took 5 bases from V and 4 from J, leaving 12 bases between them. This CDR3 has 12 amino acids. CDR3 in amino acids: CSAPGSLYEQYF. The CDR3 DNA sequence: TGCAGTGCTCCGGGTTCCCTTTACGAGCAGTACTTC.

This clonotype was detected only once. The CDR3 nucleotides are TGCAGTGCTAGCCCGGGATCGGGACAGAGCAATCAGCCCCAGCATTTT. As protein: CSASPGSGQSNQPQHF. The V call is TRBV20-1, the J call TRBJ1-5; 7 bases line up with TRBD1. Per the germline V gene, CDR1 is DFQATT and CDR2 is SNEGSKA (reference sequence). V lost 3 bases and J lost 1; bases outside the gene matches: 9. The CDR3 contains 16 residues.

This clonotype came up many times. The chain recombines TRBV3-1 with TRBJ2-1, with D possibly being TRBD2 (6 bases). Germline CDR1 is LGHDT and CDR2 is YNNKEL (reference sequence). The CDR3 is 12 residues long. Trimming pared 3 bases from V and 9 bases from J, leaving 9 bases between. CDR3 DNA sequence: TGTGCCAGCAGCCACCAGGGACTTGAGCAGTTCTTC. Translating gives CASSHQGLEQFF.

This clonotype was seen many times. J is TRBJ2-1 and V is TRBV20-1; TRBD2 matches at 11 bases. Germline V gene data show CDR1 as DFQATT and CDR2 as SNEGSKA (reference sequence). This CDR3 region has 14 residues. V trimming: 5 bases; J trimming: 10 bases; junction bases outside the gene matches: 10. The CDR3 sequence: CSAPGLAAYGEQFF. In DNA, the CDR3 is TGCAGTGCTCCGGGACTAGCGGCGTATGGGGAGCAGTTCTTC.

This clonotype was seen repeatedly, ten times or more. The chain has TRBV5-1 and TRBJ2-1, with 11 nucleotides matching TRBD2. V lost 4 bases to trimming and J lost 9 bases; unmatched junction nucleotides: 9. Germline assignment: CDR1 SGHRS and CDR2 YFSETQ. The CDR3 has 15 residues. The DNA of the CDR3 is TGCGCCAGCAGCGGCTCACTAGCGGGAGAGGGTGAGCAGTTCTTC. Translating it yields CASSGSLAGEGEQFF.

This clonotype has ten or more counts. The J gene is TRBJ2-7, the V gene TRBV20-1; 11 nucleotides agree with TRBD1. V shed 3 bases and J 5 bases; nucleotides not matched to a gene: 6. There are 14 residues in the CDR3. Germline loops: CDR1 DFQATT, CDR2 SNEGSKA (reference sequence). Written as DNA, the CDR3 is TGCAGTGCTAGTAGGACAGGGGGCGGAAACGAGCAGTACTTC. This gives the protein CSASRTGGGNEQYF.

There are many counts of this clonotype. The genes are TRBV12-3 or TRBV12-4 and TRBJ1-5; D is undetermined. Trimming stripped 8 bases from V and 2 bases from J, with 13 bases between. The CDR3 has 14 residues. The CDR3 nucleotides are TGTGCCAGCTCCCTTTCGTCGGGCAATCAGCCCCAGCATTTT. This sequence encodes CASSLSSGNQPQHF.

This clonotype was seen many times. The V call is TRBV20-1, the J call TRBJ1-2; 7 bases agree with TRBD1. CDR3 size: 16 residues. CDR1 is DFQATT, CDR2 SNEGSKA, per germline (reference sequence). The V and J ends lost 5 bases and 1 base, in that order; junction bases with no gene match: 13. The DNA of the CDR3 is TGCAGTGCTGGACCGCCATCGGGACAGATTAACTATGGCTACACCTTC. Translation gives CSAGPPSGQINYGYTF.

The gene calls are TRBV9 and TRBJ2-7, with TRBD2 identical over 8 bases. Germline V gene lookup returns CDR1 SGDLS and CDR2 YYNGEE. The trim removed 5 bases at V and 7 bases at J, leaving 14 bases unmatched. The length of the CDR3 is 15 residues. The CDR3: CASRAGRAGEGEQYF. CDR3 bases: TGTGCCAGCAGAGCGGGACGAGCGGGAGAGGGAGAGCAGTACTTC.

This clonotype was seen repeatedly, ten times or more. An end of the junction does not agree with germline; a read error may underlie this. The chain links TRBV20-1 to TRBJ2-7, with D perhaps matching TRBD2 (5 bases). Germline V gene sequence: CDR1 DFQATT, CDR2 SNEGSKA (reference sequence). The CDR3 totals 13 residues. The chain's CDR3 is CKPGTGISYEQYF. DNA of the CDR3: TGTAAACCGGGCACGGGGATCTCCTACGAGCAGTACTTC.

The sample holds many counts of this clonotype. The V call is TRBV20-1, the J call TRBJ2-3; 9 positions agree with TRBD2. Germline CDR1 and CDR2: DFQATT and SNEGSKA (reference sequence). CDR3 length equals 15 residues. The trim removed 0 bases at V and 5 bases at J, leaving 6 bases unmatched. The CDR3 bases are TGCAGTGCTAGAGATCGCGGGGGGGCCATAGATACGCAGTATTTT. Protein product: CSARDRGGAIDTQYF.

This clonotype was seen ten or more times. The rearrangement uses TRBV3-1 and TRBJ1-3; 11 bases are shared with TRBD1. CDR1 and CDR2 from the germline V gene are LGHDT and YNNKEL (reference sequence). V shed 0 bases, J shed 4 bases, and the junction held 2 bases outside the gene matches. This CDR3 is built from 16 residues. In DNA, the CDR3 is TGTGCCAGCAGCCAAGAAGGACAGGGGGCAGGAAACACCATATATTTT. Amino acid sequence: CASSQEGQGAGNTIYF. Based on the CDR3 plus reference TRBV3-1 and TRBJ1-3, the full variable domain is DTAVSQTPKYLVTQMGNDKSIKCEQNLGHDTMYWYKQDSKKFLKIMFSYNNKELIINETVPNRFSPKSPDKAHLNLHINSLELGDSAVYFCASSQEGQGAGNTIYFGEGSWLTVV.

This clonotype was counted ten times or more. The CDR3 spells CASSPIGTETNEKLFF. CDR3 bases: TGCGCCAGCAGCCCGATTGGTACGGAAACTAATGAAAAACTGTTTTTT. This sequence joins TRBV5-1 and TRBJ1-4; D unresolved. CDR3 length: 16 amino acids. V shed 4 bases and J shed 1 base, with 14 bases lying between them. CDR1 is SGHRS and CDR2 is YFSETQ in the germline V gene. Filled out from reference TRBV5-1 and TRBJ1-4, the complete variable domain reads KAGVTQTPRYLIKTRGQQVTLSCSPISGHRSVSWYQQTPGQGLQFLFEYFSETQRNKGNFPGRFSGRQFSNSRSEMNVSTLELGDSALYLCASSPIGTETNEKLFFGSGTQLSVL.

This clonotype was detected many times. DNA for the CDR3: TGCGCCAGCAGCTTGACAGGGTTGGACACTGAAGCTTTCTTT. This translates into CASSLTGLDTEAFF. The genes are TRBV5-1 and TRBJ1-1; tentative D call: TRBD1 (6 bases). Germline V gives CDR1 SGHRS, CDR2 YFSETQ. This CDR3 spans 14 amino acids. V lost 1 base and J 3 bases, leaving 10 bases between the germline ends.

In its sample, this clonotype was seen many times. J is TRBJ2-1 and V is TRBV10-2; 7 bases match TRBD2. Germline V lookup: CDR1 WSHSY, CDR2 SAAADI. The V gene end was trimmed by 6 bases and the J gene end by 10 bases; junction bases not matched to a gene: 12. CDR3 length: 14 residues. In nucleotides, the CDR3 is TGCGCCAGCAGGGCCCTTGGCGGGAGTGGCGAGCAGTTCTTC. It is translated as CASRALGGSGEQFF.

This clonotype was seen many times. This sequence joins TRBV5-1 and TRBJ2-6; D is possibly TRBD1 or TRBD2 (6 bases each). The CDR3 extends over 15 amino acids. Per germline, CDR1 SGHRS and CDR2 YFSETQ. V was cut by 2 bases and J by 1 base, with 7 bases left in between. The CDR3 DNA reads as TGCGCCAGCAGCTTAGGGGGGTCTGGGGCCAACGTCCTGACTTTC. Translated, it gives CASSLGGSGANVLTF.